The 10 T cell receptor beta chains listed next were all sequenced from one sample in a study of blood T cell repertoires in COVID-19. Produced via immunoSEQ multiplex PCR; TCRdb's table is partial and in-frame only. Among 100,000 to 150,000 clones listed, around 81% were seen once. The sample consisted of peripheral blood. The receptors were gathered from a man younger than 40 with COVID-19, enrolled during active disease.

The chain is built from TRBV4-3 and TRBJ2-3; 7 nucleotides agree with TRBD1. This CDR3 contains 17 residues. In germline, CDR1 is LGHNA, CDR2 YSLEER. V dropped 0 bases and J dropped 0; count of bases not matched to a gene: 6. In DNA form, the CDR3 reads TGCGCCAGCAGCCAAGACGTCGGGACAGCCAGCACAGATACGCAGTATTTT. It translates to CASSQDVGTASTDTQYF.

V gene TRBV15 combines with J gene TRBJ2-2; 8 bases map to TRBD2. Germline V lookup: CDR1 LNHNV, CDR2 YYDKDF (reference sequence). Losses at the gene ends were 4 bases for V and 6 bases for J; bases not matched to a gene: 10. CDR3 size: 16 residues. The CDR3 nucleotides read TGTGCCACCAGCATTGGACGGGAGGGGAGGGCCGGGGAGCTGTTTTTT. Protein: CATSIGREGRAGELFF.

This chain joins TRBV28 and TRBJ2-7, with TRBD1 matching over 7 bases. The CDR3 length is 15 residues. J was trimmed by 4 bases and V by 2 bases; bases with no gene match: 8. The V gene's germline CDR1 is MDHEN and CDR2 SYDVKM. CDR3 sequence reads: CASSLANVQGYEQYF. The CDR3 nucleotides read TGTGCCAGCAGTTTAGCCAACGTACAGGGGTACGAGCAGTACTTC.

The rearrangement links TRBV5-1 to TRBJ2-2; TRBD2 matches at 9 bases. This CDR3 contains 16 residues. Per the germline V gene, CDR1 is SGHRS and CDR2 is YFSETQ. V lost 0 bases and J lost 4; bases outside the gene matches: 4. This CDR3 reads CASSLGGTSSTGELFF. In DNA, the CDR3 is TGCGCCAGCAGCTTGGGTGGGACTAGCAGCACCGGGGAGCTGTTTTTT.

The chain carries TRBV30 and TRBJ1-5, with D possibly matching TRBD1 (5 bases). V was trimmed by 4 bases and J by 6 bases, leaving 16 bases between them. The germline CDR1 and CDR2 sequences are GTSNPN and SVGIG (reference sequence). The CDR3 consists of 14 residues. The CDR3 reads CAWTRAGGAQPQHF. The CDR3 DNA reads as TGTGCCTGGACTAGGGCAGGAGGGGCTCAGCCCCAGCATTTT.

The gene calls are TRBV12-3 or TRBV12-4 and TRBJ2-7, with a possible D match to TRBD2 (6 bases). V shed 4 bases and J shed 6 bases, with 13 bases lying between them. The CDR3 sequence is 13 residues long. CDR3 protein: CASSWSPSAEQYF. Here the CDR3 DNA reads TGTGCCAGCAGTTGGTCTCCTAGCGCCGAGCAGTACTTC.

As concerns this clone: Other DNA variants within this sample encode the same CDR3. V usage is TRBV28 and J usage is TRBJ1-1; D gene unclear. This CDR3 spans 14 amino acids. Germline values: CDR1 MDHEN, CDR2 SYDVKM. Trimming removed 1 base from V and 2 bases from J, with 8 bases in between. The CDR3 spells CASSLLARNTEAFF. As DNA, the CDR3 is TGTGCCAGCAGTTTATTGGCAAGAAACACTGAAGCTTTCTTT.

This clone showed up just a few times. The chain has TRBV27 and TRBJ2-7; D ambiguous. There are 14 residues in the CDR3. CDR1 and CDR2 (germline): MNHEY, SMNVEV (reference sequence). With 4 bases removed from V and 1 base from J, the gap between germline ends came to 11 bases. The CDR3 region has the DNA TGTGCCAGCAGTTGGGCGCAGGCATCCTACGAGCAGTACTTC. Translated: CASSWAQASYEQYF.

The gene calls are TRBV12-3 or TRBV12-4 and TRBJ1-1, with D possibly being TRBD1 (6 bases). The CDR3 loop spans 13 amino acids. V gave up 7 bases and J gave up 2 bases, with 11 bases separating them. This CDR3 reads CASIGQTNTEAFF. DNA for the CDR3: TGTGCCAGCATTGGACAGACAAACACTGAAGCTTTCTTT.

The rearrangement links TRBV5-1 to TRBJ2-2, with 11 bases matching TRBD2. Germline V gene sequence: CDR1 SGHRS, CDR2 YFSETQ. This CDR3 is 16 amino acids long. After removal of 3 bases from V and 5 bases from J, the junction contained 6 bases not matched to a gene. The DNA of the CDR3 is TGCGCCAGCAGCTCCTTATGGACTAGCGGGACCGGGGAGCTGTTTTTT. Amino acid sequence: CASSSLWTSGTGELFF.